This TCR beta chain came from a study of spatial heterogeneity in lung cancer. Overall study: Unique TCR and UMI combinations averaged more than ten appearances each in raw reads. Study outcomes and limitations: Ubiquitous expanded tumor TCRs were observed in blood more at resection than follow-up.

This clonotype has ten or more counts. The target antigen is unknown. Single TCR cDNA molecules each had their own unique molecular identifier. TCRdb itself ran the 5' RACE reads through MiXCR, one entry per CDR3 protein. The table includes about 82,000 distinct CDR3 sequences, around 12% detected once. Time point meaning: sample taken at primary tumor resection. The study sequenced unsorted whole RNA from tumor, nontumor lung or frozen PBMC. 55 to 80 TRACERx patients with early, untreated non-small cell lung cancer donated samples. Sequencing used PBMCs, obtained at surgery. The sequence was obtained from a male donor with early-stage non-small cell lung cancer.

In nucleotides, the CDR3 is TGCGCCAGCAGCCAAGATCCCGAGGATCAGCCCCAGCATTTT. Translated: CASSQDPEDQPQHF. The chain joins TRBV5-1 to TRBJ1-5; no reliable D call. Trimming took 4 bases from V and 5 from J, leaving 13 bases between them. This CDR3 has 14 amino acids. Germline CDR1 SGHRS, CDR2 YFSETQ. The whole variable domain, filled in from reference TRBV5-1 and TRBJ1-5, reads KAGVTQTPRYLIKTRGQQVTLSCSPISGHRSVSWYQQTPGQGLQFLFEYFSETQRNKGNFPGRFSGRQFSNSRSEMNVSTLELGDSALYLCASSQDPEDQPQHFGDGTRLSIL.